This TCR beta chain was identified during a study of shared clonotypes between healthy human individuals (dated by TCRdb to 2019 to 2021). Regarding the research as a whole: The cohort comprised a couple of women and a few men aged 18 to 49 years. For each donor, CD4 naive and CD4 memory were each run on three plates, CD8 naive on two plates, and CD8 memory on one plate. Blood TCR repertoires of 5 or 6 healthy adults were deeply sequenced to estimate repertoire size and the extent of clonotype sharing between individuals. To increase sequencing depth and limit assay-specific biases, different laboratories used diverse techniques to prepare libraries and sequence TCR repertoires. Each donor's leukapheresis produced roughly between roughly 0.94 and 9.5 billion PBMCs. Summary of the overall study and its limitations: Across four donors, 4.5% to 6.5% of naive CD4, roughly 3.3% of naive CD8, under 2.5% of memory CD4, and roughly 0.4% of memory CD8 clonotypes were shared. Because the study included only a small number of donors, the genetic and exposure-history diversity represented was limited. Compared with non-shared clonotypes, the clonotypes found in all four sorted-subset donors had higher generation probabilities. Rarefaction of sorted-subset datasets indicated incomplete sequencing despite the large sequencing depth. Sampling was restricted to blood, and TCR repertoires in tissues likely differ from the TCR repertoires found in blood. Naive subsets generally had larger estimated clonotype richness than memory subsets did. Based on pairwise subsampling, the degree of clonotype sharing among donors was expected to be affected by sequencing depth.

From the cysteine up to the phenylalanine, the CDR3 has a length of 16 residues. Just the 48-base CDR3 DNA is kept, in frame starting at base 1. The trim is 0 bases for V and 0 bases for J, with a gap of 10 bases between the germline ends. According to the germline V gene, CDR1 reads SGHDT and CDR2 reads YYEEEE. On this clone itself: Its antigen remains undetermined. Base qualities are missing; no much larger clone stands one base away.

Using the deep immunoSEQ assay, multiplex PCR amplified TCR CDR3 regions from genomic DNA. For each cell subset, the extracted genomic DNA was distributed evenly across all wells of several immunoSEQ 96-well plates, and each plate served as one replicate. For sorted subsets, approximately 0.2 ug of genomic DNA, equivalent to some 33,000 T cell genomes, went into each replicate PCR. Purified libraries were quantified with a Qubit 3.0 fluorometer, sized on a Bioanalyzer 2100, and re-quantified with the KAPA Library Quantification kit. Every immunoSEQ 96-well plate was sequenced on a dedicated single-read 150-cycle Illumina NextSeq 550 flow cell. Per the source publication's procedure: Because the immunoSEQ output included only junctional sequences and no quality scores, the filtering could not be the same as the filtering used for full-length reads. Sequences were annotated with PyIR, a Python wrapper for IgBLAST v1.9, and V/J genes and CDR3 were assigned using IMGT germline references. Any read was removed if the V/J assignment was weak (E-value above 1e-6), the CDR3 was missing, or the read contained stop codons, out-of-frame junctions, or ambiguous translated residues. V3J clonotypes were defined by identical inferred V gene, J gene, and CDR3 amino acid sequence. Percentage overlap between repertoires was calculated by dividing the number of shared unique clonotypes by the size of the smaller repertoire. Three approaches were used to assess repertoire richness: RTK rarefaction, the Chao1 estimator, and Recon v2.1 estimates of unobserved clonotypes. OLGA was used to compute generation probabilities for all TCRbeta clonotypes that the gDNA method yielded from several donors. TCRdb's version of the immuneACCESS table is confined to in-frame rearrangements and falls short of the full clone set. An unresolved V gene accounts for under half of the shortfall where checked; the remainder is of unknown origin. From that table come the V and J calls and clone size; the DNA was used to work out D and trimming. A total of over 1.5 million clones appear in this sample, 98% of them only once. The top ten clones comprise about 0.45% of the sample.

The donors were healthy, HIV-negative adults who had no recently reported acute infections or vaccinations. Only Caucasian adults living in Nashville, Tennessee, USA were represented among the donors. Magnetic negative selection was used to enrich CD4+ T cells, after which naive cells were positively selected on CD45RA and the negative fraction became the memory subset. After blood collection by leukapheresis, PBMCs were isolated using Ficoll-Histopaque density gradient centrifugation and then cryopreserved in the vapor phase of liquid nitrogen. Purity and quantity of every magnetically sorted T cell population were checked by analytical flow cytometry. Genomic DNA was isolated from each sorted fraction and quantified by UV absorbance on a Nanodrop 2000c.

The rearrangement combines TRBV5-6 with TRBJ1-3, with no confident D gene call. Sample: naive CD4+ T cells sorted from blood. Per the publication, the cell subset or site label means: CD45RA+ positively selected. This TCR derives from a young man in good health. The base sequence is TGTGCCAGCAGCTTGGTGGCCGGCAACTCTGGAAACACCATATATTTT. The encoded protein is CASSLVAGNSGNTIYF.